The entry below gives a single TCR beta chain sequence along with its context. The antigen remains undetermined. Vbeta (60) and Jbeta (13) primers were used in the PCR. The method was immunoSEQ multiplex PCR; TCRdb's version includes in-frame clones alone and lacks a portion of them. This sample carries fewer than 100,000 clones, around four fifths of them seen once, and the ten largest clones take 4% to 5.5%. Germline lookup yields CDR1 SGHRS and CDR2 YFSETQ. V lost 4 bases and J 0 bases, leaving 10 bases between the germline ends. The CDR3 has 14 amino acids. This entry is derived from a study of cytomegalovirus exposure and HLA in healthy donors. Study-wide results and caveats: A later analysis revealed that TCR association rates differed between HLA loci, peaking at DRB1 and bottoming out at HLA-C. An observed cluster of highly shared sequence variants was recorded as a likely sequencing artifact. A reported reduction in N-insertions relative to the roughly 700-donor mean was seen in an Asian-associated ancestry cluster in a later analysis.

The receptor's source is a male donor in good health and CMV-seropositive. The sequencing sample was made of PBMCs. V usage is TRBV5-1 and J usage is TRBJ2-5; a possible D gene is TRBD2 (5 bases). This chain's CDR3 is CASSGSGNQETQYF. The CDR3 coding sequence is TGCGCCAGCAGCGGGTCGGGGAACCAAGAGACCCAGTACTTC.